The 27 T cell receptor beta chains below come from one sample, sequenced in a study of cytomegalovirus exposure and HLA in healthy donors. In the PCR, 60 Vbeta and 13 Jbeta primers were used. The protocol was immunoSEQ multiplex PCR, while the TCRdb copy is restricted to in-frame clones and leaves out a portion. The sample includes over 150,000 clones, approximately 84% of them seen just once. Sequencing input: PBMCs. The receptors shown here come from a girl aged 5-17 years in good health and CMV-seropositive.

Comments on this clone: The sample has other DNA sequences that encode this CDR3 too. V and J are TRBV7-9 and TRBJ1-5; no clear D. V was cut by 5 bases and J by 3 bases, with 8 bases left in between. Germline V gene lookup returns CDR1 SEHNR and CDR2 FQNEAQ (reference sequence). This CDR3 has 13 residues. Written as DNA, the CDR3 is TGTGCCAGCAGCCAGGACTCCAATCAGCCCCAGCATTTT. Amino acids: CASSQDSNQPQHF.

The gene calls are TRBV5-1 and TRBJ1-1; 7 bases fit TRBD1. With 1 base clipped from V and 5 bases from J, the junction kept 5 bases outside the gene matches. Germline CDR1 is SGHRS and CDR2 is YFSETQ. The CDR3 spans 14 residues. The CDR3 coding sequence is TGCGCCAGCAGCTTGACAGGGGTAGGAACTGAAGCTTTCTTT. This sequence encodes CASSLTGVGTEAFF.

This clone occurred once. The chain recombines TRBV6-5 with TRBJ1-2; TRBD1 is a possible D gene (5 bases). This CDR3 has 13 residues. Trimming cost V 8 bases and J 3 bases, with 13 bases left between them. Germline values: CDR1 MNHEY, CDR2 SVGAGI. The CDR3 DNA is TGTGCCAGCTCCACCAGGGTTTACTATGGCTACACCTTC. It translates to CASSTRVYYGYTF.

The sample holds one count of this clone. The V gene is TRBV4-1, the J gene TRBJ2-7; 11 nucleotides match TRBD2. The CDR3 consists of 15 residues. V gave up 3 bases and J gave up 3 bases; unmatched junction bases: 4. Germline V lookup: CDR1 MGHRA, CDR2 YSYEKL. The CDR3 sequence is CASSQRTSGGYEQYF. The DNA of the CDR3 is TGCGCCAGCAGCCAGCGTACTAGCGGGGGCTACGAGCAGTACTTC.

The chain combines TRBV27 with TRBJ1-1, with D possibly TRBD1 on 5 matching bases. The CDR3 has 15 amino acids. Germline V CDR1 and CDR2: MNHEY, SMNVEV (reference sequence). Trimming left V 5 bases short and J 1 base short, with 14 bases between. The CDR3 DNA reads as TGTGCCAGCAGTCTTACAGGTCTTGGGAACACTGAAGCTTTCTTT. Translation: CASSLTGLGNTEAFF.

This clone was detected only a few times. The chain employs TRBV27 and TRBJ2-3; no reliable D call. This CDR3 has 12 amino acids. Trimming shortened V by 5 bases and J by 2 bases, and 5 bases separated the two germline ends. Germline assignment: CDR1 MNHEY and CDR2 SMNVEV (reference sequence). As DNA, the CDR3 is TGTGCCAGCAGTCTAAACACAGATACGCAGTATTTT. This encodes CASSLNTDTQYF.

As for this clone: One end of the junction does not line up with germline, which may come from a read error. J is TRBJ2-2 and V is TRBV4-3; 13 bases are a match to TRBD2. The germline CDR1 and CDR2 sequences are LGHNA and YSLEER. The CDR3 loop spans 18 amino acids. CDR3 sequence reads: CAGSHQTSGGPNTGELFF. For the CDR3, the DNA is TGCGCCGGCAGCCACCAGACTAGCGGGGGGCCTAACACCGGGGAGCTGTTTTTT.

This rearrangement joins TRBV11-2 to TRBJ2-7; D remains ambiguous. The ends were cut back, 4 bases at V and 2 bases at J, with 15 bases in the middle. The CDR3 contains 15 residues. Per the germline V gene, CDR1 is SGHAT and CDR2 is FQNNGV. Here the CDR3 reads CASSSAQDTPYEQYF. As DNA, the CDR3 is TGTGCCAGCAGCTCCGCCCAGGATACTCCCTACGAGCAGTACTTC.

The CDR3 protein is CASSPNRGGGEKLFF. In DNA form, the CDR3 reads TGTGCCAGCAGCCCAAATCGCGGGGGTGGTGAAAAACTGTTTTTT. This chain connects TRBV6-5 to TRBJ1-4; perhaps TRBD1 as D (5 bases). Trimming shortened V by 6 bases and J by 7 bases, and 18 bases separated the two germline ends. Germline V gene data show CDR1 as MNHEY and CDR2 as SVGAGI. The CDR3 is 15 amino acids.

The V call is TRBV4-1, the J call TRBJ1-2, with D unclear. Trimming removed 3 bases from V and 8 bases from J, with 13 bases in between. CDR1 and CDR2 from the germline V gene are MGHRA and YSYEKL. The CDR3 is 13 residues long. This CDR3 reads CASSHDIPGGYTF. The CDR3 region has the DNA TGCGCCAGCAGCCATGATATCCCGGGGGGCTACACCTTC.

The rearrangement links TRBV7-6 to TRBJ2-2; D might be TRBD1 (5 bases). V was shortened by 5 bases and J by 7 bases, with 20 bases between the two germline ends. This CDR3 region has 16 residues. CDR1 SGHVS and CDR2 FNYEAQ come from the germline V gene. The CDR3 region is CASSPYKEQGIGELFF. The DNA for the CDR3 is TGTGCCAGCAGCCCCTACAAGGAGCAGGGAATCGGGGAGCTGTTTTTT.

DNA of the CDR3: TGTGCCAGCAGCTTAGCGCGGGTTGCGCACGAGCAGTACTTC. Protein product: CASSLARVAHEQYF. This sequence joins TRBV7-8 and TRBJ2-5, with D perhaps TRBD2 (5 bases). The J call could be wrong; TRBJ2-7 is a better fit for the DNA end. Germline loops: CDR1 SGHVS, CDR2 FQNEAQ. This CDR3 contains 14 residues.

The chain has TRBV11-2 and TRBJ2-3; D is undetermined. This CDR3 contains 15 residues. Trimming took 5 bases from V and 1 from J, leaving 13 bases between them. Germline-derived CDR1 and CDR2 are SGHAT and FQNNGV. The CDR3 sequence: CASSPELTRTDTQYF. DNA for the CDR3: TGTGCCAGCAGCCCCGAGCTCACTCGCACAGATACGCAGTATTTT.

The CDR3 coding sequence is TGTGCCAGCTCACCCGGGACAGGGAATTATGAGCAGTTCTTC. This translates into CASSPGTGNYEQFF. This rearrangement joins TRBV18 to TRBJ2-1; 9 bases are shared with TRBD1. V gave up 3 bases and J gave up 8 bases; unmatched junction bases: 5. The germline gives CDR1 KGHSH, CDR2 LQKENI. CDR3 size: 14 residues.

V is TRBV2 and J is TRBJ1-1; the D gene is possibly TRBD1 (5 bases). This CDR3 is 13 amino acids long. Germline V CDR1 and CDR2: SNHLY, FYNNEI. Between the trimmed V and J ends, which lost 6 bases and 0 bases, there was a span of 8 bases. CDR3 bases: TGTGCCAGCAGGGTGGGGCTGAACACTGAAGCTTTCTTT. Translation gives CASRVGLNTEAFF.

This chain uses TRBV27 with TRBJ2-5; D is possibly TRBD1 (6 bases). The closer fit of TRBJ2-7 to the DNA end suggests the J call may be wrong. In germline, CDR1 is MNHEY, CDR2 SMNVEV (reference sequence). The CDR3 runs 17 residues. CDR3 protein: CASSLAGTNHRTYEQYF. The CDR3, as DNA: TGTGCCAGCAGTTTAGCAGGGACAAATCATCGGACCTACGAGCAGTACTTC.

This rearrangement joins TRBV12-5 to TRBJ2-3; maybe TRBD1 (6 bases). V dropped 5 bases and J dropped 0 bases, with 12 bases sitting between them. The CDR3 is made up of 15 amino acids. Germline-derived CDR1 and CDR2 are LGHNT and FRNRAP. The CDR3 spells CASGRWTASTDTQYF. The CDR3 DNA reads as TGTGCTAGTGGTCGGTGGACAGCTAGCACAGATACGCAGTATTTT.

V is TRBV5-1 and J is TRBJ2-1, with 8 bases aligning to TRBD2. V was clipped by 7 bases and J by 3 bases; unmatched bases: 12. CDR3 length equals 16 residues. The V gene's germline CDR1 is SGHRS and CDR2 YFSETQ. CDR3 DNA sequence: TGCGCCAGCCTCCCCGGGGCCAGCGGGGGCTACAATGAGCAGTTCTTC. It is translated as CASLPGASGGYNEQFF. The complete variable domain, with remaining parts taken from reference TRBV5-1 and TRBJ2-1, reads KAGVTQTPRYLIKTRGQQVTLSCSPISGHRSVSWYQQTPGQGLQFLFEYFSETQRNKGNFPGRFSGRQFSNSRSEMNVSTLELGDSALYLCASLPGASGGYNEQFFGPGTRLTVL.

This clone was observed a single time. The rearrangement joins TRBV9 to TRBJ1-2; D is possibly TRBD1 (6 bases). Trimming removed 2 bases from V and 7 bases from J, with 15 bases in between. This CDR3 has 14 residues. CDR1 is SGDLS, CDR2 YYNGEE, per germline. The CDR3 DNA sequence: TGTGCCAGCAGCGTCCCCCCAGGGGCCGGTGGCTACACCTTC. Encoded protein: CASSVPPGAGGYTF.

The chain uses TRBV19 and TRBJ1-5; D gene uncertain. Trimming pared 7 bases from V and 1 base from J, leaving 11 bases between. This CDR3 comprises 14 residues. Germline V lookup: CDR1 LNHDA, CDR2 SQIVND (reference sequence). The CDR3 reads CASTAGLSNQPQHF. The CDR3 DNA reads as TGTGCCAGTACAGCCGGACTCAGCAATCAGCCCCAGCATTTT.

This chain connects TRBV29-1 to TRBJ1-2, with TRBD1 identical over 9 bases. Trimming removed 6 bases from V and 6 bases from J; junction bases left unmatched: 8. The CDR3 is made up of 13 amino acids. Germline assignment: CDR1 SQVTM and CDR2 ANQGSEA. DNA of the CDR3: TGCAGCGTCGGGACAGGGAAAATCCATGGCTACACCTTC. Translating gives CSVGTGKIHGYTF.

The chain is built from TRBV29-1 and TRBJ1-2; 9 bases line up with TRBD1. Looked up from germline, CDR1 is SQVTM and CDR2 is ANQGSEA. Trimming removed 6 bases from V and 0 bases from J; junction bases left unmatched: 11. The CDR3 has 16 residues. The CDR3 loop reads CSVAGTGRTANYGYTF. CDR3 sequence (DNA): TGCAGCGTCGCCGGGACAGGGAGGACAGCTAACTATGGCTACACCTTC.

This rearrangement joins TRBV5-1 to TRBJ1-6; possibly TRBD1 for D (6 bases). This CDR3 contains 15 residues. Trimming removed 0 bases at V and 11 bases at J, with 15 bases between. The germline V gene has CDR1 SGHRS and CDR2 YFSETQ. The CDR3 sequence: CASSLVRAGDTPLHF. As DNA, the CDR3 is TGCGCCAGCAGCTTGGTACGAGCAGGGGATACACCCCTCCACTTT.

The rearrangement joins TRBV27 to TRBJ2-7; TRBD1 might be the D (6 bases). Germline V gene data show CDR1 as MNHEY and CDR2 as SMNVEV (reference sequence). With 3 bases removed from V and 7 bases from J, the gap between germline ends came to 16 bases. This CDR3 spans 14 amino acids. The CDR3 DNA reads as TGTGCCAGCAGTTTTCATGGGGGCGTGCAGGAGCAGTACTTC. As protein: CASSFHGGVQEQYF.

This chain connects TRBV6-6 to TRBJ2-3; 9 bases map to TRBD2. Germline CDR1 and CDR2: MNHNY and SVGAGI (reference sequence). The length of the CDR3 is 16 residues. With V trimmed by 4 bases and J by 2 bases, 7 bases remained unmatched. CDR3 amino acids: CASSSAGGLYTDTQYF. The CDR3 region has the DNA TGTGCCAGCAGTTCCGCGGGGGGGCTCTACACAGATACGCAGTATTTT.

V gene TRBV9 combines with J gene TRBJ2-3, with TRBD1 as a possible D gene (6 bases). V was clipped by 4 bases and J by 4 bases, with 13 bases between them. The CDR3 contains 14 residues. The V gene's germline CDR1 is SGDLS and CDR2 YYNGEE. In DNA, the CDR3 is TGTGCCAGCAGCCCACTCGGGACATCAGATACGCAGTATTTT. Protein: CASSPLGTSDTQYF. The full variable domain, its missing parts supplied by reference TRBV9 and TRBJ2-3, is DSGVTQTPKHLITATGQRVTLRCSPRSGDLSVYWYQQSLDQGLQFLIQYYNGEERAKGNILERFSAQQFPDLHSELNLSSLELGDSALYFCASSPLGTSDTQYFGPGTRLTVL.

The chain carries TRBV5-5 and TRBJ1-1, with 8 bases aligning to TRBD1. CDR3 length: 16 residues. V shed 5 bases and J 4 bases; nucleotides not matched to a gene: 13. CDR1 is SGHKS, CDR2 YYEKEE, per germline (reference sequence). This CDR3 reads CASRDPGGRGRTEAFF. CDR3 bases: TGTGCCAGCAGGGACCCGGGAGGCAGGGGGCGCACTGAAGCTTTCTTT.